These T cell receptor beta chains were read from a single sample in a study of naive and memory T cell subsets. TCRdb fed the UMI-ligation and nested PCR reads into MiXCR, producing one record per CDR3 protein. The table lists roughly 150,000 distinct CDR3 sequences, approximately 24% of them singletons. Sequencing used naive CD4+ T cells from blood. These receptors all come from a human donor in good health. Each CDR3 is given with its conserved first and last residue. The order of the fields is CDR3 length, J gene, V gene, CDR3 protein.

15 TRBJ2-7 TRBV7-2 CASSPLGSVHYEQYF
14 TRBJ1-1 TRBV5-1 CASSLAGRDTEAFF
14 TRBJ2-7 TRBV7-6 CASSALDRINEQYF
14 TRBJ1-5 TRBV6-2/TRBV6-3 CASSSGTGYQPQHF
15 TRBJ2-7 TRBV5-4 CASSRTGGVSYEQYF
16 TRBJ2-7 TRBV28 CASSSRLHRRGDEQYF
17 TRBJ1-3 TRBV29-1 CSVDTRGKGYSGNTIYF
16 TRBJ2-3 TRBV5-5 CASSTSRGPRGDTQYF
15 TRBJ2-2 TRBV15 CATSTSGTNTGELFF
15 TRBJ2-3 TRBV10-1 CASSDRTGSSDTQYF
15 TRBJ2-1 TRBV10-3 CAIRDGLAPYNEQFF
17 TRBJ2-7 TRBV28 CASSTTSGRRIAYEQYF
19 TRBJ2-7 TRBV21-1 CASSKEKRGPVDASYEQYF
14 TRBJ1-5 TRBV12-3/TRBV12-4 CASSRGDFNQPQHF
17 TRBJ2-5 TRBV18 CASSPLLIGAHQETQYF
14 TRBJ1-2 TRBV5-4 CASSLGQASYGYTF
14 TRBJ2-2 TRBV19 CASSMRQGAGELFF
13 TRBJ2-5 TRBV7-2 CASSSGGVETQYF
15 TRBJ2-1 TRBV2 CASLEGRAKSNEQFF
12 TRBJ2-1 TRBV29-1 CSVEAGVNEQFF
12 TRBJ1-1 TRBV29-1 CSVARQGEKAFF
11 TRBJ2-7 TRBV28 CASSLPGEQYF
17 TRBJ2-3 TRBV5-4 CASSPGLAGTSTDTQYF
15 TRBJ2-6 TRBV6-5 CASSYTGAGANVLTF
16 TRBJ2-1 TRBV5-6 CASSWGLASGNNEQFF
12 TRBJ1-3 TRBV6-5 CASSYDRNTIYF
15 TRBJ2-7 TRBV19 CASKEWWQGPYEQYF
12 TRBJ1-2 TRBV29-1 CSVRTGGIGYTF
14 TRBJ2-3 TRBV18 CASSLGQGWDTQYF
13 TRBJ2-7 TRBV30 CAWIPDRGYEQYF
15 TRBJ1-3 TRBV5-5 CASSLGVISGNTIYF
15 TRBJ2-7 TRBV30 CARTPYRTGSYEQYF
13 TRBJ2-1 TRBV5-6 CASSLVVYNEQFF
12 TRBJ1-3 TRBV30 CAWTPSGNTIYF
15 TRBJ2-5 TRBV28 CASTSLAGGQETQYF
16 TRBJ2-1 TRBV5-6 CASTRLTDITYNEQFF
16 TRBJ2-1 TRBV27 CASTPGSRTARDEQFF
14 TRBJ2-7 TRBV20-1 CSARSGQGVDEQYF
18 TRBJ1-5 TRBV12-3/TRBV12-4 CASSLYPGQGARNQPQHF
21 TRBJ2-7 TRBV27 CASSLSINPGPGGRMSYEQYF
14 TRBJ2-2 TRBV27 CATAQRERSGELFF
17 TRBJ2-1 TRBV19 CASSIGSIAGGYNEQFF
15 TRBJ2-2 TRBV2 CASTQDRTNTGELFF
13 TRBJ2-4 TRBV29-1 CSTWTTGTNIQYF
16 TRBJ2-1 TRBV12-3/TRBV12-4 CASSFVSGTENNEQFF
15 TRBJ2-3 TRBV12-3/TRBV12-4 CASSLGGASTDTQYF
13 TRBJ2-1 TRBV5-6 CASSPQWGNEQFF
16 TRBJ2-1 TRBV7-9 CASSLGNRALENEQFF
14 TRBJ2-5 TRBV28 CASSWSGKRETQYF
16 TRBJ2-1 TRBV11-2 CASSPRVTNSYNEQFF
16 TRBJ2-7 TRBV15 CATSRGLGGSNYEQYF
13 TRBJ2-4 TRBV27 CASRADSDRSEYF
13 TRBJ2-5 TRBV29-1 CSVVRAPRETQYF